This TCR beta chain was recorded in a study of CD8+ T cells in alopecia areata (dated by TCRdb to the late 2010s). About the investigation overall: The treated patients took part in an open-label pilot trial in which moderate-to-severe alopecia areata was treated with oral tofacitinib at 5 to 10 mg twice daily. High-throughput TCRbeta sequencing was used to examine T cell clonal expansion in alopecia areata in both the C3H/HeJ mouse model and human patients. TCRbeta CDR3 regions were amplified by immunoSEQ multiplex PCR with 35 Vbeta forward and 13 Jbeta reverse primers. Clonality in the scalp was compared among normal scalp (n=4), patchy alopecia areata scalp (n=8), and alopecia totalis/universalis scalp (n=8). Human TCRbeta sequencing covered scalp tissue and sorted CD4+ and CD8+ peripheral blood T cells from patchy and totalis/universalis alopecia areata patients and healthy controls. The RNA source kit depended on sample type: the PAXgene miRNA kit for fixed scalp, the miRNeasy kit for PBMCs, and the RNeasy kit for mouse skin. Tofacitinib was given for 6 to 18 months, followed by 6 months of follow-up off drug to assess delayed response and recurrence. Biopsies were taken from tofacitinib-treated patients at baseline and at 4 and 24 weeks of treatment, and a later scalp biopsy was taken in several of the tofacitinib-treated patients.

Interpreted using the paper, the time point label stands for: baseline before oral tofacitinib. Lesional scalp punch biopsies and peripheral blood were obtained from alopecia areata patients. PBMCs were isolated by density centrifugation and stained for CD3, CD4 and CD8, and CD4+ and CD8+ T cells were sorted on a FACSAria. From the germline V gene (reference sequence), CDR1 is SEHNR and CDR2 is FQNEAQ. V is pared back by 1 base and J by 5 bases, with 9 bases lying between the germline termini. Spanning cysteine to phenylalanine, the CDR3 consists of 13 amino acids. Of the read, only the CDR3 DNA is kept; its 39 bases are in frame from base 1. General study outcomes and caveats: Shared TCR sequences between patients were less evident than in mice, which may be partly attributable to HLA diversity in the patient population. Higher clonality and more expanded CD8+ clones were observed in lesional scalp than in normal scalp, particularly in alopecia totalis/universalis, a finding suggestive of antigenic drive. Scalp TCR repertoire analysis is complicated because resident alphabeta T cells in normal human skin are also sequenced, whereas mouse skin is dominated by gammadelta T cells.

Libraries came from the immunoSEQ multiplex PCR assay. RNA was extracted from all samples and reverse transcribed into cDNA, which served as template for TCR sequencing. SuperScript III was used for first-strand cDNA synthesis, primed with a 2:1 mix of oligo-dT and random hexamers. A synthetic immune receptor repertoire was used to assess amplification bias, and residual bias was removed computationally. The original methods were these. After raw reads were preprocessed to remove errors, the CDR3 was defined following IMGT conventions as running from the conserved cysteine to phenylalanine. Clonality was calculated as 1 minus Shannon entropy normalized by log2 of the number of productive unique TCRs. Whether scalp clones were CD4 or CD8 was inferred by matching scalp TCRbeta sequences against CD4 and CD8 repertoires sorted from blood. TCRdb carries this immuneACCESS record with in-frame sequences only. Its versions omit some clonotypes, under half of them owing to an unresolved V gene in the studies checked, with the rest unexplained. The DNA gave D and trimming, while V, J and clone size come from that table. Counted in this sample were over 120,000 clones; 58% of them appeared once. The top ten hold 5% to 7.5% of the sample.

Note on this clone: It has no known antigen specificity. Qualities for individual bases were not recorded, and no much larger clone is one base off.

Sequences were derived from CD4+ T cells sorted from blood, sampled at week 0. Rearrangement joined TRBV7-9 to TRBJ2-7; a tentative D call is TRBD1 (6 bases match). This receptor was identified in a human donor with alopecia areata. The CDR3 has the sequence CASSLGGGNEQYF. The nucleotide sequence is TGTGCCAGCAGCTTAGGAGGGGGTAACGAGCAGTACTTC.